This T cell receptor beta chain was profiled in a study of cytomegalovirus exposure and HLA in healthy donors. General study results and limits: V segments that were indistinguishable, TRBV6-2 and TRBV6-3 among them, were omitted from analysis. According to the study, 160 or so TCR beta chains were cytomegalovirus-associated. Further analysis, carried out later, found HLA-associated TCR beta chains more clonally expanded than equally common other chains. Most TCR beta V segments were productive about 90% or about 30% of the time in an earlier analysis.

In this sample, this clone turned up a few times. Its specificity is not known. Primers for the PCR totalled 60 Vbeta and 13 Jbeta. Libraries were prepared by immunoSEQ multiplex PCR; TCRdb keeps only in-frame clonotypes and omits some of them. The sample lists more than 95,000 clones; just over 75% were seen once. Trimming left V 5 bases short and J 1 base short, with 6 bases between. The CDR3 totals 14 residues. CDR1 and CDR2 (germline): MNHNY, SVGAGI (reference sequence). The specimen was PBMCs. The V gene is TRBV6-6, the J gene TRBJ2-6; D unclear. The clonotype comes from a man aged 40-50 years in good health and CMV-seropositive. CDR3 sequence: CASSRESGANVLTF. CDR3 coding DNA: TGTGCCAGCAGTCGTGAGTCTGGGGCCAACGTCCTGACTTTC.